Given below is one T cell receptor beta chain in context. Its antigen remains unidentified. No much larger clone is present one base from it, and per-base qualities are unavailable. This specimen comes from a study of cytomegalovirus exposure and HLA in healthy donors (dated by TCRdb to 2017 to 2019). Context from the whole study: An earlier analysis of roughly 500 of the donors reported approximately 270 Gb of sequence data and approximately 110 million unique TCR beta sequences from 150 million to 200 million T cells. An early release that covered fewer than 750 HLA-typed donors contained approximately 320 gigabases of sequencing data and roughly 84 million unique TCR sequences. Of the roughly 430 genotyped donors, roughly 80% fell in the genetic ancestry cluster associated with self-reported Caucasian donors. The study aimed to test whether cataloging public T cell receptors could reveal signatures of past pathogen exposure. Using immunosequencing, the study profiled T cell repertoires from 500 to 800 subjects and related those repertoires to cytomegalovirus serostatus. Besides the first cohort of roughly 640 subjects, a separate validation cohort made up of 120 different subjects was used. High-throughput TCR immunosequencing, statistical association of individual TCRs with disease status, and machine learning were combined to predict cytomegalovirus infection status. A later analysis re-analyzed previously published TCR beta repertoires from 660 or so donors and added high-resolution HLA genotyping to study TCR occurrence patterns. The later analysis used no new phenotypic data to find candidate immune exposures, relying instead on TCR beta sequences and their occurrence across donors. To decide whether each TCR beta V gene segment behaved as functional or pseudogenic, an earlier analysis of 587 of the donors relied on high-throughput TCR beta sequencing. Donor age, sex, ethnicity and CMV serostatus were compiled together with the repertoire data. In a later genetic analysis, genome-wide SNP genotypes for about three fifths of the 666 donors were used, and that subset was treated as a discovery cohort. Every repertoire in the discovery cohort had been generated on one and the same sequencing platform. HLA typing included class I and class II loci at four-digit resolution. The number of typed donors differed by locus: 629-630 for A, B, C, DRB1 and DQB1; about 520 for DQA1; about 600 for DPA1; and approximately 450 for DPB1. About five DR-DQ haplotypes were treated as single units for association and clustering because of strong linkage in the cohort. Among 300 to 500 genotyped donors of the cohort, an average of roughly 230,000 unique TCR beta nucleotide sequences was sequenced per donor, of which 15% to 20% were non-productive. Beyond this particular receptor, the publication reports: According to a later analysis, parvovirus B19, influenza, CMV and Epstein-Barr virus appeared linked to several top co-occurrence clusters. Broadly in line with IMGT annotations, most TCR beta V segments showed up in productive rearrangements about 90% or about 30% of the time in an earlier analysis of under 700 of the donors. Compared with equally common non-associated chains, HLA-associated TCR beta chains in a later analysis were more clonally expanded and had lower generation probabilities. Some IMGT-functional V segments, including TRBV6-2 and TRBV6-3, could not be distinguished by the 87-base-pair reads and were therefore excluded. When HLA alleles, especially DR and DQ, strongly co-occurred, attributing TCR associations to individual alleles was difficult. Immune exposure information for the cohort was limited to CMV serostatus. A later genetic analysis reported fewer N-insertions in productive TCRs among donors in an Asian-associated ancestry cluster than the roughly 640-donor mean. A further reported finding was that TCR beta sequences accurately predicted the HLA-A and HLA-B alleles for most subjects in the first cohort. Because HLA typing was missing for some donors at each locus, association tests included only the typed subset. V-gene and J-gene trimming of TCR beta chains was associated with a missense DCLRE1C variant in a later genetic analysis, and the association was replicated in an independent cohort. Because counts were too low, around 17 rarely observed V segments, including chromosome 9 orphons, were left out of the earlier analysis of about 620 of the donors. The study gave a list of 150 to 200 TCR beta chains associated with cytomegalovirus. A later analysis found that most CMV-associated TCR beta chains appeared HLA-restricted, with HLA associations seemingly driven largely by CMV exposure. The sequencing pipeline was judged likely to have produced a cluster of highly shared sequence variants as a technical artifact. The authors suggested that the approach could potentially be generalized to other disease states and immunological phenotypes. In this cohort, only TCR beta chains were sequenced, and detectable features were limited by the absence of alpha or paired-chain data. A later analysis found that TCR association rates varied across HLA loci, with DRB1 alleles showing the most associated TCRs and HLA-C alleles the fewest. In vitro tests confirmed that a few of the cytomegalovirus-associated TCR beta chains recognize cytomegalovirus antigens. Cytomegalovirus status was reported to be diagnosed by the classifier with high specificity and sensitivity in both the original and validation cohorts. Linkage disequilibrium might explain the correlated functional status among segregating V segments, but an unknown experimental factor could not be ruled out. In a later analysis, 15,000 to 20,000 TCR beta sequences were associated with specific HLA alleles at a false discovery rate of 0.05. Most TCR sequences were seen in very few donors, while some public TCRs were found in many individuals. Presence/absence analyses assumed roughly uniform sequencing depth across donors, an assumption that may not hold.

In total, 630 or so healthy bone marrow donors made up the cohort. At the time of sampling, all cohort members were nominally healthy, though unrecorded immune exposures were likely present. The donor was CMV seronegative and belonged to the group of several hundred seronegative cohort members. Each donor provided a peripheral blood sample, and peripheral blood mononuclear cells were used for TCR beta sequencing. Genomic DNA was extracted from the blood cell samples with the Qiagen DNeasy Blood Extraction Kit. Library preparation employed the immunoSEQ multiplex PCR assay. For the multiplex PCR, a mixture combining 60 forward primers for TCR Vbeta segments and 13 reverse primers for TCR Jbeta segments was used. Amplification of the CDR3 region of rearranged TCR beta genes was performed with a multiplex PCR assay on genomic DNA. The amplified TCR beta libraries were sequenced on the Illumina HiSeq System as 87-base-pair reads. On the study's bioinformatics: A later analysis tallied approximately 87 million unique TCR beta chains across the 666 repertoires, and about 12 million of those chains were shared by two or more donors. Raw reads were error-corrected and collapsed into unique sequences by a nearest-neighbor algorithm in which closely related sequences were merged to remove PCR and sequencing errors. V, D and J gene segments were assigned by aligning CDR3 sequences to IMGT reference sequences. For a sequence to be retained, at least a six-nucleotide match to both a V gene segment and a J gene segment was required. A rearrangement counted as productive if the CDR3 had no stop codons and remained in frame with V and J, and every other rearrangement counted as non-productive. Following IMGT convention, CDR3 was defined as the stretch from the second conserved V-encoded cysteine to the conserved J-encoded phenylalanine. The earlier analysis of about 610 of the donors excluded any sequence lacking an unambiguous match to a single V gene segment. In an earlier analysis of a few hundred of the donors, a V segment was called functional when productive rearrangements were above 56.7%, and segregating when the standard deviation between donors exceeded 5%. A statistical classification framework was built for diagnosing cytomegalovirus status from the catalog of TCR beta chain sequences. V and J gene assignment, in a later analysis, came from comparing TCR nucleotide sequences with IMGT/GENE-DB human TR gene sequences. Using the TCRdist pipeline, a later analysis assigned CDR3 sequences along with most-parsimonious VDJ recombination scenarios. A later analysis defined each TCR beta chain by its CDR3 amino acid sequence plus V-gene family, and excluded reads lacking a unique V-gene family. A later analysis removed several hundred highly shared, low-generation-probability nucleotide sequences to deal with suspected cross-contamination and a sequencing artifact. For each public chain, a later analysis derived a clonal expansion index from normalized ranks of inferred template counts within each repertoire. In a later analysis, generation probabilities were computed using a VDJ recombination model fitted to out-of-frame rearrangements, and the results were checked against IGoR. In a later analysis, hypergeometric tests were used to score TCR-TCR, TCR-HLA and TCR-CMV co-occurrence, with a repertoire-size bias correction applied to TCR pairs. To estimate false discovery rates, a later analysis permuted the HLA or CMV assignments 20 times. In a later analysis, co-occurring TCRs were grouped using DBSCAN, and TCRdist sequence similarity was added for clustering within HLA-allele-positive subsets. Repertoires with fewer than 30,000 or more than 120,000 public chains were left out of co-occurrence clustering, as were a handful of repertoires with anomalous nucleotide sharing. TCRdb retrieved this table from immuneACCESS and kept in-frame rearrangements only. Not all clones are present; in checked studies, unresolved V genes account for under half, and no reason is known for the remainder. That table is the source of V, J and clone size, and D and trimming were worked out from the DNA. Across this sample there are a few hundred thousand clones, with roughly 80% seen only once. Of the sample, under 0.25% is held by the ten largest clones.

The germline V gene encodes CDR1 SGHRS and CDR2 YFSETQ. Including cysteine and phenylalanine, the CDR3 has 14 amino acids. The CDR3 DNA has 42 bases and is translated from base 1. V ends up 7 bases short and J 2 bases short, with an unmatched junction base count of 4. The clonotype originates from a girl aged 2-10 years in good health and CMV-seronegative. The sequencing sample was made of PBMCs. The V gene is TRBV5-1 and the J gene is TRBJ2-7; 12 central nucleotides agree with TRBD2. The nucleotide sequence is TGCGCCAGCGCCGGACTAGCGGGGCCCTACGAGCAGTACTTC. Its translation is CASAGLAGPYEQYF.